This T cell receptor beta chain stems from a study of OX40 agonist ivuxolimab in advanced cancers. Here immunoSEQ multiplex PCR was the method, and the copy in TCRdb shows in-frame clones only, minus some. Among about 110,000 clones listed, roughly nine tenths were seen once. The CDR3 is 16 amino acids. The material sequenced was CD4+ or CD8+ T cells sorted from blood, taken in a trial of the OX40 agonist ivuxolimab. The chain uses TRBV1 and TRBJ1-1; the table's D call, TRBD1, has no DNA check behind it. TRBV1 is marked as a pseudogene. The receptor comes from an adult with an advanced solid tumor such as melanoma, head and neck, liver or kidney cancer. The CDR3 region has the DNA TGCACCAGCAGCCACCTCAACGACAGGGGAATCACTGAAGCTTTCTTT. This gives the protein CTSSHLNDRGITEAFF.